This T cell receptor beta chain was sequenced during a study of blood T cell repertoires in COVID-19. Looking at the study overall: Researchers got acute and convalescent COVID-19 samples from the United States, Italy and Spain. From T cells, B-cell-depleted T cells, or PBMCs came the material, which was cDNA or gDNA.

The CDR3 consists of 11 residues. Germline values: CDR1 DFQATT, CDR2 SNEGSKA (reference sequence). Authors' methods: Reference gene primer amplification yielded estimated nucleated cell counts. Repertoires were generated with immunoSEQ multiplex PCR, while TCRdb's copy carries only in-frame clones and drops some. V and J calls and clone size come straight from that table; D and trimming were deduced from the DNA. The sample has fewer than 200,000 clones, roughly 87% seen once. This chain uses TRBV20-1 with TRBJ1-2; 7 bases agree with TRBD1. This clonotype originated in a man between 18 and 35 years old who had recovered from COVID-19. Sequenced sample: peripheral blood. The CDR3 region has the DNA TGCAGCCCAAGGGGGCGGGATGGCTACACCTTC. This sequence encodes CSPRGRDGYTF.